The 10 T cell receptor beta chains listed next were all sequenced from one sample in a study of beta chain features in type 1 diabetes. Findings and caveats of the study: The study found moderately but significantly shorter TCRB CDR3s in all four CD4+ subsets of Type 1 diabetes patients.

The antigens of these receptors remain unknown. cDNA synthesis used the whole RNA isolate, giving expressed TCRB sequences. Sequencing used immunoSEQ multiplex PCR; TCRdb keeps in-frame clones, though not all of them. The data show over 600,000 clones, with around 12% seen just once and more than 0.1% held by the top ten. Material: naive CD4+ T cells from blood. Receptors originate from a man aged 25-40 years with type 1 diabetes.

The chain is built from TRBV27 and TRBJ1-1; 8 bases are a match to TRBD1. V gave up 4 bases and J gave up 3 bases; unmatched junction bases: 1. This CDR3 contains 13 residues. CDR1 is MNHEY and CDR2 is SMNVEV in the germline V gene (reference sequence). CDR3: CASSSTGDTEAFF. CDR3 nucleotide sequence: TGTGCCAGCAGTTCGACAGGGGACACTGAAGCTTTCTTT.

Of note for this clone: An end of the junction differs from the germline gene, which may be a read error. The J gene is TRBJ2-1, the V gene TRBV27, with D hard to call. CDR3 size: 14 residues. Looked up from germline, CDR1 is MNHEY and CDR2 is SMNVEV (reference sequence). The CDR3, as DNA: TGTGCCACCAGTTTCGGTTTCCCCTACAATGAGCAGTTCTTC. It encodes CATSFGFPYNEQFF.

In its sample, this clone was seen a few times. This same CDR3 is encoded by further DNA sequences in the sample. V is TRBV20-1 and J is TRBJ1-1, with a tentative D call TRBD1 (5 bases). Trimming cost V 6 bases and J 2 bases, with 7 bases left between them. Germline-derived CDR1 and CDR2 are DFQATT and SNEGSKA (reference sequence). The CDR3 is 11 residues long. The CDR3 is CSAGENTEAFF. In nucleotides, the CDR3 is TGCAGTGCGGGGGAAAACACTGAAGCTTTCTTT.

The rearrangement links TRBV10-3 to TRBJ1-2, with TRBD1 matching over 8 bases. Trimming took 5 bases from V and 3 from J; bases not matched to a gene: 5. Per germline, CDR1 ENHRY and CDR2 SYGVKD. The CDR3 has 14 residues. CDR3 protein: CAISSQGADYGYTF. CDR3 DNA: TGTGCCATCAGTTCCCAGGGGGCTGACTATGGCTACACCTTC.

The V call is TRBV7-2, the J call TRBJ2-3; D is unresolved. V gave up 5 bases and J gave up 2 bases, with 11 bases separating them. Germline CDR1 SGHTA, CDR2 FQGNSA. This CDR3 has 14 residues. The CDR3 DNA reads TGTGCCAGCAGCCCCATTTCAATCACAGATACGCAGTATTTT. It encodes CASSPISITDTQYF.

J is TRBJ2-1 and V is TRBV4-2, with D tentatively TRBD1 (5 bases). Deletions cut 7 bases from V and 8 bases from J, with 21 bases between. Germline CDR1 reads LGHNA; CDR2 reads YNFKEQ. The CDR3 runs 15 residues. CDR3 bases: TGTGCCAGCAACAAAGGTCAGGGATCGACGGATGAGCAGTTCTTC. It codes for CASNKGQGSTDEQFF.

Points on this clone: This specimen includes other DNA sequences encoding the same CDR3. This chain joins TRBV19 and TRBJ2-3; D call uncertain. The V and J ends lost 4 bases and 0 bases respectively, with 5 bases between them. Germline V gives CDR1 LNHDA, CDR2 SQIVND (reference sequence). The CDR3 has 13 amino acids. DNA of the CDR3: TGTGCCAGTAGTACACAGAGCACAGATACGCAGTATTTT. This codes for CASSTQSTDTQYF.

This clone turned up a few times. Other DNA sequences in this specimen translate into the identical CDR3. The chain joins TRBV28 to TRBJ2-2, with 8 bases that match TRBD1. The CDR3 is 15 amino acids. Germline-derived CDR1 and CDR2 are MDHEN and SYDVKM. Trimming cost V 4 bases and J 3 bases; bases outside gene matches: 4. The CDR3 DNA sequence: TGTGCCAGCAGTTCCGGACAGGGCGACACCGGGGAGCTGTTTTTT. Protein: CASSSGQGDTGELFF.

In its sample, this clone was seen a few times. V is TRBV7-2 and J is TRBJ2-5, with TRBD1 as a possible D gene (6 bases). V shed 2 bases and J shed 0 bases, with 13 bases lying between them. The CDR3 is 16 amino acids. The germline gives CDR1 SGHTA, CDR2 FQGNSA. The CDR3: CASSLSAGTNQETQYF. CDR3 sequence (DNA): TGTGCCAGCAGCTTATCAGCCGGGACAAACCAAGAGACCCAGTACTTC.

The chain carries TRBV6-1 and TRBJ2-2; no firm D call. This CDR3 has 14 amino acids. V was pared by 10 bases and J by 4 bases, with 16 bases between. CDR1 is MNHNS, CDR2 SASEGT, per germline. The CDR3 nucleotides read TGTGCCATTACCCTTAGACTCTTCACCGGGGAGCTGTTTTTT. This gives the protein CAITLRLFTGELFF.